This entry lists 9 T cell receptor beta chains sequenced from one sample in a study of CD8+ T cells in alopecia areata. In each case, RNA was isolated and then reverse transcribed into cDNA as the sequencing template. Here immunoSEQ multiplex PCR was the method, and the copy in TCRdb shows in-frame clones only, minus some. Here the sample spans 140,000 to 150,000 clones, less than 75% being singletons. The sequencing input was CD8+ T cells sorted from blood. The receptors stem from a human donor in good health.

In its sample, this clone was seen a few times. The V and J genes are TRBV7-8 and TRBJ1-5; 7 positions agree with TRBD1. Germline lookup yields CDR1 SGHVS and CDR2 FQNEAQ. The CDR3 length is 16 residues. With V trimmed by 3 bases and J by 0 bases, 5 bases remained unmatched. The CDR3 region is CASSLTGLYSNQPQHF. The CDR3 DNA reads as TGTGCCAGCAGCTTGACAGGGCTTTATAGCAATCAGCCCCAGCATTTT.

The rearrangement joins TRBV5-1 to TRBJ1-2; tentative D call: TRBD1 (6 bases). Trimming took 0 bases from V and 6 from J, leaving 12 bases between them. Germline CDR1 and CDR2: SGHRS and YFSETQ. This CDR3 contains 14 residues. CDR3 amino acids: CASSLDARGDGYTF. As DNA, the CDR3 is TGCGCCAGCAGCTTGGATGCCAGGGGTGATGGCTACACCTTC.

The J gene is TRBJ1-6, the V gene TRBV30; D is possibly TRBD1 (6 bases). The ends were cut back, 0 bases at V and 8 bases at J, with 14 bases in the middle. The CDR3 has 15 amino acids. CDR1 and CDR2 (germline): GTSNPN, SVGIG (reference sequence). The CDR3 nucleotides read TGTGCCTGGAGTGTAGGGGGTCGCGGGGATTCACCCCTCCACTTT. Translation gives CAWSVGGRGDSPLHF.

The chain couples TRBV7-9 to TRBJ1-5; tentatively, D is TRBD1 (5 bases). This CDR3 has 14 amino acids. Germline V gene sequence: CDR1 SEHNR, CDR2 FQNEAQ (reference sequence). The V end lost 5 bases, the J end lost 0 bases, and 8 bases lay between the germline ends. The CDR3 sequence is CASSPGYSNQPQHF. In DNA form, the CDR3 reads TGTGCCAGCAGCCCAGGGTATAGCAATCAGCCCCAGCATTTT.

The chain uses TRBV4-1 and TRBJ2-1, with no clear D. V lost 3 bases, J lost 5 bases, and 17 bases lay in between. The CDR3 runs 16 residues. Looked up from germline, CDR1 is MGHRA and CDR2 is YSYEKL. The CDR3 is CASSQTEGRLNNEQFF. In nucleotides, the CDR3 is TGCGCCAGCAGCCAGACGGAAGGTAGGCTGAACAATGAGCAGTTCTTC.

This chain connects TRBV5-1 to TRBJ2-3; 8 bases are a match to TRBD1. Trimming at V came to 3 bases and at J to 0 bases, leaving 9 bases not matched to a gene. The CDR3 length is 17 residues. From germline, CDR1 is SGHRS and CDR2 YFSETQ. The CDR3 loop is CASSSDRAIHSTDTQYF. Written as DNA, the CDR3 is TGCGCCAGCAGCTCGGACAGGGCCATACATAGCACAGATACGCAGTATTTT.

This clone appeared a few times. The J gene is TRBJ2-7, the V gene TRBV13; a possible D gene is TRBD2 (6 bases). CDR3 length: 13 residues. Germline-derived CDR1 and CDR2 are PRHDT and FYEKMQ (reference sequence). Trimming took off 5 bases at V and 3 bases at J, with 11 bases between the two ends. The CDR3 DNA is TGTGCCAGCAGCCGGGGGACGGTCTACGAGCAGTACTTC. Protein sequence: CASSRGTVYEQYF. The full variable domain, completed using reference TRBV13 and TRBJ2-7, is AAGVIQSPRHLIKEKRETATLKCYPIPRHDTVYWYQQGPGQDPQFLISFYEKMQSDKGSIPDRFSAQQFSDYHSELNMSSLELGDSALYFCASSRGTVYEQYFGPGTRLTVT.

The DNA for the CDR3 is TGTGCCAGCAGATCGGACTTATTTTACAATGAGCAGTTCTTC. Translating gives CASRSDLFYNEQFF. The chain is built from TRBV28 and TRBJ2-1; D is possibly TRBD2 (5 bases). V lost 6 bases and J lost 4, with 13 bases in between. The germline V gene encodes CDR1 MDHEN and CDR2 SYDVKM. The CDR3 covers 14 residues. The full variable domain, with the rest looked up from reference TRBV28 and TRBJ2-1, is DVKVTQSSRYLVKRTGEKVFLECVQDMDHENMFWYRQDPGLGLRLIYFSYDVKMKEKGDIPEGYSVSREKKERFSLILESASTNQTSMYLCASRSDLFYNEQFFGPGTRLTVL.

V usage is TRBV19 and J usage is TRBJ2-7; D tentatively reads TRBD1 or TRBD2 (5 bases each). CDR3 length: 15 residues. The V gene lost 7 bases and the J gene lost 1 base, with 17 bases spanning the gap. CDR1 and CDR2 from the germline V gene are LNHDA and SQIVND (reference sequence). The CDR3 is CASTAGPGPSYEQYF. CDR3 in DNA: TGTGCCAGTACGGCGGGCCCGGGACCTTCCTACGAGCAGTACTTC.